This T cell receptor (beta chain) was sequenced during a study of T cell clones after liver transplantation. Study-wide context: Tolerant meant at least one year fully off immunosuppression without liver enzymes above twice normal. Study results and limitations: Donor-reactive sequences fell more than third party-reactive ones, suggesting partial deletion. Post-transplant, graft-donor-reactive CD4 TCRbeta sequences in blood dropped significantly in 5 of 8 subjects.

Method: immunoSEQ multiplex PCR; TCRdb's copy keeps in-frame clones and lacks some. This table has about 75,000 clones, around four fifths appearing once. Trimming cost V 2 bases and J 3 bases, with 8 bases left between them. Germline assignment: CDR1 SGHNT and CDR2 YYREEE (reference sequence). The CDR3 is 13 amino acids. Of note for this clone: Its matching antigen is unknown.

The source is a human patient who received a liver transplant. Some of the T cells might come from the graft donor. V and J are TRBV5-4 and TRBJ1-1; tentative D call: TRBD1 (6 bases). Specimen: CD4+ T cells from blood, collected 48 months after liver transplant. The CDR3 DNA is TGTGCCAGCAGCTTACACAGGGACACTGAAGCTTTCTTT. It yields the protein CASSLHRDTEAFF.